The present T cell receptor beta chain was sequenced within a study of blood T cell repertoires in COVID-19. V was pared by 5 bases and J by 9 bases, with 11 bases of the junction left unmatched. The CDR3 runs to 16 residues. Germline CDR1 is SGHTA and CDR2 is FQGTGA. Sequencing was performed with immunoSEQ multiplex PCR; in TCRdb, only in-frame clones are kept and a portion is missing. The table has around 16,000 clones, 75% to 90% seen once; the top ten hold under 25%. What was sequenced was peripheral blood. This clonotype was sampled from a man older than 75 with active or convalescent COVID-19. The chain couples TRBV7-3 to TRBJ2-1, with 12 bases fitting TRBD2. For the CDR3, the DNA is TGTGCCAGCAGCCCGACTAGCGGGGGATCCAAGGCTGAGCAGTTCTTC. Translating it yields CASSPTSGGSKAEQFF.